The entry below gives a single TCR beta chain sequence along with its context. The antigen is undetermined. This sample was included in a study of cytomegalovirus exposure and HLA in healthy donors. Study results and caveats: Likely technical artifact: a cluster of highly shared sequence variants.

The PCR had 60 Vbeta and 13 Jbeta primers. In the original workflow: In a later analysis, the count reached approximately 80 million unique TCR beta chains, with 10 million to 14 million shared. Method: immunoSEQ multiplex PCR; TCRdb's copy keeps in-frame clones and lacks some. That table supplies the V and J calls and clone size; D and trimming were determined from the DNA. This table has approximately 150,000 clones, 80% to 85% appearing once. Unrecorded immune exposures were likely, despite nominal health at sampling. The sequence was collected from a man aged 45-65 years in good health and CMV-seropositive. The specimen was PBMCs.

In DNA form, the CDR3 reads TGTGCCAGCAGCGTAGGGACTTTCGAAGAGACCCAGTACTTC. As protein: CASSVGTFEETQYF. V is TRBV9 and J is TRBJ2-5; tentative D call: TRBD2 (5 bases). The V gene lost 0 bases and the J gene lost 3 bases, with 9 bases spanning the gap. CDR3 length: 14 amino acids. Germline V lookup: CDR1 SGDLS, CDR2 YYNGEE.